This TCR beta chain was documented in a study of CD4 T cells in relation to SARS-CoV-2 and coronaviruses. Turning to the study itself: After roughly ten days of antigen culture, PBMC TCR beta CDR3s were sequenced.

The CDR3 loop spans 13 amino acids. Germline loops: CDR1 SNHLY, CDR2 FYNNEI. Trimming stripped 4 bases from V and 5 bases from J, with 8 bases between. The table came from immunoSEQ multiplex PCR; TCRdb's copy has only in-frame clones and leaves some out. Of around 26,000 clones in the sample, about three quarters were seen once. Note on this clone: Antigen unknown.

CD4+ T cells from unexposed donors were obtained before the COVID-19 pandemic (2011-2018). CD4+ T cells were isolated from the cells after 10 days of culture. Testing used SARS-CoV-2 S/N and four cold-coronavirus spikes on unexposed-donor CD4+ T cells, cells permitting. Cultures received half-medium IL-2 refreshes on days 3 and 7. The rearrangement links TRBV2 to TRBJ2-2; the D gene is possibly TRBD2 (5 bases). This TCR came from a human donor in good health. The sequenced sample was CD4+ T cells from PBMCs, cultured in vitro. CDR3 coding DNA: TGTGCCAGCAGTGGCCGAGGGACCGGGGAGCTGTTTTTT. Amino acid sequence: CASSGRGTGELFF.